This T cell receptor (beta chain) is from a study of T cell changes during pregnancy in multiple sclerosis. Sequencing was performed with immunoSEQ multiplex PCR; in TCRdb, only in-frame clones are kept and a portion is missing. The sample lists approximately 40,000 clones; approximately 91% were seen once. Losses at the gene ends were 0 bases for V and 0 bases for J; bases not matched to a gene: 2. The CDR3 totals 15 residues. Germline V gene data show CDR1 as ENHRY and CDR2 as SYGVKD. The genes are TRBV10-3 and TRBJ2-7, with 7 bases lining up with TRBD2. Here the sequenced sample was CD8+ T cells from peripheral blood mononuclear cells, taken after pregnancy. The clonotype comes from a female donor with multiple sclerosis, enrolled in a pregnancy study. The CDR3 is CAISESSGLSYEQYF. The CDR3 DNA reads TGTGCCATCAGTGAGTCTAGCGGGCTCTCCTACGAGCAGTACTTC.